This T cell receptor beta chain originates from a study of blood T cell repertoires in COVID-19. In the study overall: PBMCs, B-cell-depleted T cells, or T cells provided the cDNA or gDNA that made up the material.

In terms of age and location, participants ranged from about 18 to 100 years and lived in approximately 26 US areas. Participants had their cohort set by participant-reported clinical history. Cohort 3 donors counted as recovered after two negative PCRs, clearance, or resolved symptoms. Assay used: immunoSEQ multiplex PCR; TCRdb lists only in-frame clones, some missing. This table holds 400,000 to 500,000 clones, 88% found once. Germline CDR1 SGHRS, CDR2 YFSETQ. The CDR3 contains 16 residues. V lost 0 bases and J 4 bases, leaving 13 bases between the germline ends. The sequence came from a middle-aged woman who had recovered from COVID-19. Specimen: PBMCs or T cells enriched from blood (not recorded which). The genes are TRBV5-1 and TRBJ2-2; possibly TRBD1 for D (5 bases). The CDR3 DNA is TGCGCCAGCAGCTTGGGACAGTGGACCCTCACCGGGGAGCTGTTTTTT. Protein product: CASSLGQWTLTGELFF.